A selection of T cell receptor beta chains follows, all from one sample in a study of cytomegalovirus exposure and HLA in healthy donors. TCRdb's copy holds only in-frame clones and misses some; the assay was immunoSEQ multiplex PCR. The data contain some 150,000 clones, 70% to 90% of them singletons. Sequenced material: PBMCs. The receptors here all came from a woman between 18 and 30 years old in good health and CMV-seronegative. Both conserved end residues are part of each CDR3. D genes are given only for firm matches. Rows give clone size only sometimes, using once, few, many, or a class for an expanded clone.

j_call,v_call,clone_size,d_call,cdr3_length,cdr3_nt,cdr3_aa
TRBJ2-3,TRBV4-1,-,TRBD1,17,TGCGCCAGCAGCAGGACAGGGGGCCCACTTTCCACAGATACGCAGTATTTT,CASSRTGGPLSTDTQYF
TRBJ2-3,TRBV27,-,-,14,TGTGCCAGCAGTTTAGTTGTGGGGGGTAGAACGCAGTATTTT,CASSLVVGGRTQYF
TRBJ2-1,TRBV7-6,-,TRBD2,15,TGTGCCAGCAGCCAAGGGACTAGCGCTAACAATGAGCAGTTCTTC,CASSQGTSANNEQFF
TRBJ2-2,TRBV4-1,-,TRBD2,15,TGCGCCAGCAGCCAGCTAGCGGGATTGACCGGGGAGCTGTTTTTT,CASSQLAGLTGELFF
TRBJ2-5,TRBV5-1,-,TRBD1,13,TGCGCCAGCAGCCGACAGGGGGAAGAGACCCAGTACTTC,CASSRQGEETQYF
TRBJ2-1,TRBV2,-,-,13,TGTGCCAGCACTGGAATGGGGGGAAATGAGCAGTTCTTC,CASTGMGGNEQFF
TRBJ2-1,TRBV27,few,TRBD2,16,TGTGCCAGCACCCTGAACCCGGGACTAGTCCCCCATGAGCAGTTCTTC,CASTLNPGLVPHEQFF
TRBJ2-1,TRBV4-3,-,TRBD2,16,TGCGCCAGCAGCCAAGATAGTGGCGGGAGTAATCATGAGCAGTTCTTC,CASSQDSGGSNHEQFF
TRBJ2-2,TRBV6-6,-,-,16,TGTGCCAGCAGTTACTCTCCGACAGGGGAGGGCGGGGAGCTGTTTTTT,CASSYSPTGEGGELFF
TRBJ2-7,TRBV10-3,-,-,13,TGTGCCATCAGTGAGCCCACACCCCCATCGCTGTACTTC,CAISEPTPPSLYF
TRBJ2-7,TRBV6-1,-,-,13,TGTGCCAGCATTGGCGGGGGCCTTTACGAGCAGTACTTC,CASIGGGLYEQYF
TRBJ2-3,TRBV5-1,once,TRBD1,14,TGCGCCAGTACGACAGGGGAATACACAGATACGCAGTATTTT,CASTTGEYTDTQYF
TRBJ1-4,TRBV19,-,TRBD1,14,TGTGCCAGTAGGACACCGACAGGGCCTGAAAAACTGTTTTTT,CASRTPTGPEKLFF
TRBJ2-2,TRBV2,-,-,13,TGTGCCAGCAGTGGGGAGATGAACGGGGAGCTGTTTTTT,CASSGEMNGELFF
TRBJ2-3,TRBV2,-,-,17,TGTGCCAGCAAGACATGGGACTTAGCGACGGTAACAGATACGCAGTATTTT,CASKTWDLATVTDTQYF
TRBJ2-2,TRBV29-1,-,TRBD2,16,TGCAGCGTTGGAGGCCCTAGCGGGAGGACCACCGGGGAGCTGTTTTTT,CSVGGPSGRTTGELFF
TRBJ1-2,TRBV5-1,once,-,14,TGCGCCAGCAGCTTGGTGGGAGGGGGAGATGGCTACACCTTC,CASSLVGGGDGYTF
TRBJ2-2,TRBV6-7,few,-,15,TGTGCCAGTCCGGACCCCGGGGTGTACACCGGGGAGCTGTTTTTT,CASPDPGVYTGELFF
TRBJ1-5,TRBV28,-,-,14,TGTGCCAGCAGTTCAACAGGGTTCAATCAGCCCCAGCATTTT,CASSSTGFNQPQHF
TRBJ2-1,TRBV7-9,-,TRBD1,16,TGTGCCAGCAGCTTGAGGACAGGCAATACCTACAATGAGCAGTTCTTC,CASSLRTGNTYNEQFF
TRBJ2-7,TRBV9,-,-,13,TGTGCCAGCAGCGAGACAGGTTCCTACGAGCAGTACTTC,CASSETGSYEQYF
TRBJ2-7,TRBV2,-,TRBD1,15,TGTGCCAGCAGTGGGGGTCCGGGACAGGGTGACGAGCAGTACTTC,CASSGGPGQGDEQYF
TRBJ2-4,TRBV19,-,-,14,TGTGCCAGTAGTCGGAGGGAATGGGAAAACATTCAGTACTTC,CASSRREWENIQYF
TRBJ2-4,TRBV28,-,-,16,TGTGCCAGCAGTTTACGTGGACAGCTAGCCAAAAACATTCAGTACTTC,CASSLRGQLAKNIQYF
TRBJ1-5,TRBV7-2,-,-,16,TGTGCCAGCAGCTTAGGGGTCGCAGGGTCGAATCAGCCCCAGCATTTT,CASSLGVAGSNQPQHF
TRBJ2-7,TRBV6-5,-,TRBD1,15,TGTGCCAGCAGTACGACCCGGGCAGGGGGCCCCGAGCAGTACTTC,CASSTTRAGGPEQYF
TRBJ2-1,TRBV4-1,-,-,15,TGCGCCAGCAGCCAACCAGCGACAGCCTACAATGAGCAGTTCTTC,CASSQPATAYNEQFF
TRBJ2-7,TRBV6-1,-,-,16,TGTGCCAGCAGTGAAGAATGGCCAGGGGCGACCTACGAGCAGTACTTC,CASSEEWPGATYEQYF
TRBJ2-2,TRBV7-7,-,-,14,TGTGCTAGCAGCCAAGGACGGGGAACCGGGGAGCTGTTTTTT,CASSQGRGTGELFF
TRBJ2-3,TRBV4-2,-,TRBD2,14,TGTGCCAGCAGCCAGAAGCGGGAGCCAGATACGCAGTATTTT,CASSQKREPDTQYF
TRBJ2-1,TRBV28,-,-,10,TGTGCCACCCGGGGGAATGAGCAGTTCTTC,CATRGNEQFF